Listed below are T cell receptor beta chains from one sample, sequenced in a study of early T cells in non-severe SARS-CoV-2 infection. MiXCR, applied by TCRdb to the 5' RACE reads, yields one record per CDR3 protein. The table has around 39,000 distinct CDR3 sequences, roughly 5.7% seen once. This specimen was whole blood, taken at baseline. These TCRs come from an adult who was a healthcare worker with PCR-confirmed SARS-CoV-2 infection or an uninfected control (not recorded which). CDR3s include the opening cysteine and the closing phenylalanine or tryptophan. The D gene is left open where the match is weak. Expanded clones get a size class; other rows say once, few or many, or leave the size out.

DNA: TGTGCCAGCAGTTACTCGAGTAGGCTAGCAGCGAACACCGGGGAGCTGTTTTTT; CDR3: CASSYSSRLAANTGELFF; D: -; size: many; V: TRBV6-5; J: TRBJ2-2
DNA: TGCAGTGCTAGAAAAACAGATACGCAGTATTTT; CDR3: CSARKTDTQYF; D: -; size: -; V: TRBV20-1; J: TRBJ2-3
DNA: TGTGCCAGCAGCTTAGGAGGATTCTACGAGCAGTACTTC; CDR3: CASSLGGFYEQYF; D: -; size: few; V: TRBV7-9; J: TRBJ2-7
DNA: TGCAGTGCTAGAGATGGAACTAGCGGGAACCATGAGCAGTTCTTC; CDR3: CSARDGTSGNHEQFF; D: TRBD2; size: many; V: TRBV20-1; J: TRBJ2-1
DNA: TGCAGTGCTAGGACAGATACGCAGTATTTT; CDR3: CSARTDTQYF; D: -; size: many; V: TRBV20-1; J: TRBJ2-3
DNA: TGTGCCAGCAGCTTAGCTTTGTCGGGGCACGGGAAGGTGAATACCGGGGAGCTGTTTTTT; CDR3: CASSLALSGHGKVNTGELFF; D: -; size: many; V: TRBV7-6; J: TRBJ2-2
DNA: TGTGCCAACAAGACAGGGGTAGTCACAGATACGCAGTATTTT; CDR3: CANKTGVVTDTQYF; D: TRBD1; size: once; V: TRBV19; J: TRBJ2-3
DNA: TGCGCCAGCAGCCAAATGACTATCGGGGGACAACATTCTGACGGGGAGCTGTTTTTT; CDR3: CASSQMTIGGQHSDGELFF; D: -; size: many; V: TRBV4-3; J: TRBJ2-2
DNA: TGTTATTACAGGGGCTCGAATCAGCCCCAGCATTTT; CDR3: CYYRGSNQPQHF; D: TRBD1; size: few; V: TRBV6-7; J: TRBJ1-5
DNA: TGCGCCAGCAGCCAGATCCTCCGGACTAACTACGAGCAGTACTTC; CDR3: CASSQILRTNYEQYF; D: -; size: few; V: TRBV4-1; J: TRBJ2-7
DNA: TGTGCCTGGGCCAGGGGGAGGACTTCCTATGGCTACACCTTC; CDR3: CAWARGRTSYGYTF; D: TRBD1; size: few; V: TRBV30; J: TRBJ1-2